The sequence of this TCR beta chain was determined in a study of T cell changes during pregnancy in multiple sclerosis. The CDR3 extends over 15 amino acids. J was trimmed by 6 bases and V by 5 bases; bases with no gene match: 8. Looked up from germline, CDR1 is MNHEY and CDR2 is SVGAGI. Assay: immunoSEQ multiplex PCR; the TCRdb copy retains only in-frame clones and omits some. The table shows roughly 90,000 clones, with roughly 93% occurring only once. The clonotype comes from a female donor with multiple sclerosis, enrolled in a pregnancy study. The sequenced sample was peripheral blood, obtained in the third trimester of pregnancy. The rearrangement uses TRBV6-5 and TRBJ2-1; 9 bases map to TRBD2. In DNA, the CDR3 is TGTGCCAGCAGTACCCTAGCGGGATATAGCAATGAGCAGTTCTTC. This sequence encodes CASSTLAGYSNEQFF.